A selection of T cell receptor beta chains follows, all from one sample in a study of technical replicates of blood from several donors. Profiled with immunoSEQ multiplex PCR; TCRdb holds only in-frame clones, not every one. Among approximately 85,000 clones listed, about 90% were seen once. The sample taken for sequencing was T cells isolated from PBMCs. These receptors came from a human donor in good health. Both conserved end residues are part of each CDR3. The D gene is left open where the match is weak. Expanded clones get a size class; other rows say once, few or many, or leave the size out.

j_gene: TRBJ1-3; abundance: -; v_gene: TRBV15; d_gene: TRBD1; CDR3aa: CATSRDRHSGNTIYF; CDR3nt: TGTGCCACCAGCCGGGACAGACACTCTGGAAACACCATATATTTT
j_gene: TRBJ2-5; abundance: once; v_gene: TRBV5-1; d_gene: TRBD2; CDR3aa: CASSLAGGQETQYF; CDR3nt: TGCGCCAGCAGCTTAGCGGGGGGGCAAGAGACCCAGTACTTC
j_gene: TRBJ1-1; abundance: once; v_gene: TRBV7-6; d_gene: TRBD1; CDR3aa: CASSLDPGQPRDTEAFF; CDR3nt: TGTGCCAGCAGCTTAGACCCGGGACAGCCGCGGGACACTGAAGCTTTCTTT
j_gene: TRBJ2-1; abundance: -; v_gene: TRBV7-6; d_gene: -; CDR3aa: CASSLVTGEHEQFF; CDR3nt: TGTGCCAGCAGCTTAGTAACGGGAGAACATGAGCAGTTCTTC
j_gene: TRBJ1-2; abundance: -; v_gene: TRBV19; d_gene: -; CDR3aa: CASQQEGLFAGYTF; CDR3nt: TGTGCCAGTCAACAAGAAGGACTATTCGCTGGCTACACCTTC
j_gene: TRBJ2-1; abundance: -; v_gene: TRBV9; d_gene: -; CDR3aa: CASSGTSPAYNEQFF; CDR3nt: TGTGCCAGCAGCGGAACTAGCCCCGCCTACAATGAGCAGTTCTTC
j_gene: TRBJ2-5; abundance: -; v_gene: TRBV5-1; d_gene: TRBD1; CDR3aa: CASSPGTAQETQYF; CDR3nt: TGCGCCAGCAGCCCTGGGACAGCACAAGAGACCCAGTACTTC
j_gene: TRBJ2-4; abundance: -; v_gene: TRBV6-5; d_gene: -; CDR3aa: CASSYSSVAKNIQYF; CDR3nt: TGTGCCAGCAGTTACTCCTCGGTAGCCAAAAACATTCAGTACTTC
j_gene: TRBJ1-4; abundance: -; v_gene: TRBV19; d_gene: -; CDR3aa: CASRPEPTNEKLFF; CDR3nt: TGTGCCAGTAGGCCGGAGCCAACTAATGAAAAACTGTTTTTT
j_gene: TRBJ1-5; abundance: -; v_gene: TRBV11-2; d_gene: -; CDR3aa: CASSARVYDSNQPQHF; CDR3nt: TGTGCCAGCAGCGCACGAGTCTACGATAGCAATCAGCCCCAGCATTTT
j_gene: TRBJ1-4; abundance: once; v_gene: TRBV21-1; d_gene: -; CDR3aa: CASSKESTLNEKLFF; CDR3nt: TGTGCCAGCAGCAAAGAGTCCACATTAAATGAAAAACTGTTTTTT
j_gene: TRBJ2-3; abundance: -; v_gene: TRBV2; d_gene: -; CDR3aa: CASRKQDTQYF; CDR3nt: TGTGCCAGCAGAAAACAGGATACGCAGTATTTT
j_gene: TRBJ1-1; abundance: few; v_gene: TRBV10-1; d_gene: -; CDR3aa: CASSSTYSPQLEAFF; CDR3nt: TGCGCCAGCAGTAGTACTTACAGTCCCCAACTTGAAGCTTTCTTT
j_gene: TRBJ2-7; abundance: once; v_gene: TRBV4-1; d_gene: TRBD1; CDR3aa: CASSQGQGDSYEQYF; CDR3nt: TGCGCCAGCAGCCAAGGACAGGGGGACTCCTACGAGCAGTACTTC
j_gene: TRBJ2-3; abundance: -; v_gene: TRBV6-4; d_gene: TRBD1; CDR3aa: CASSVTGASTDTQYF; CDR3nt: TGTGCCAGCAGTGTAACAGGGGCAAGCACAGATACGCAGTATTTT
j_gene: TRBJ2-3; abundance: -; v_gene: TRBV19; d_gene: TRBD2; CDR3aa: CASSPTGTSGRGTDTQYF; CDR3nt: TGTGCCAGTAGTCCGACCGGGACTAGCGGGAGAGGAACAGATACGCAGTATTTT
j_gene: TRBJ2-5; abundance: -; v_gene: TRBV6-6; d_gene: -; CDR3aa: CASSYGRLRWTQYF; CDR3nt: TGTGCCAGCAGTTACGGGAGGCTGAGATGGACCCAGTACTTC
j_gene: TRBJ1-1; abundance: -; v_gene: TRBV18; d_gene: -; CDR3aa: CASSDLSLEAFF; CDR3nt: TGTGCCAGCTCAGACTTGAGCCTTGAAGCTTTCTTT
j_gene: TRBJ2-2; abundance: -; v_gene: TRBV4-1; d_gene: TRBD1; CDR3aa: CASSLRQGGLDGELFF; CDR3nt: TGCGCCAGCAGCTTACGACAGGGGGGATTGGACGGGGAGCTGTTTTTT
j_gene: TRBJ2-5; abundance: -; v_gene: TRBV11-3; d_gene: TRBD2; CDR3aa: CASSSTSGGAETQYF; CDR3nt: TGTGCCAGCAGCTCGACTAGCGGGGGGGCAGAGACCCAGTACTTC
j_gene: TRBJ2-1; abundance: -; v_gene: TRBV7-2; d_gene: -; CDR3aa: CASSSRGNEQFF; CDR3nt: TGTGCCAGCAGCAGCAGGGGCAATGAGCAGTTCTTC
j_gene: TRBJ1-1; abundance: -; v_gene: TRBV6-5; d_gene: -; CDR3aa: CASSYSMRVEAFF; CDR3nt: TGTGCCAGCAGTTACTCGATGAGGGTTGAAGCTTTCTTT
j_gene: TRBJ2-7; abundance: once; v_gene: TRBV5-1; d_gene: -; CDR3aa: CASTGPRYNDRHYEQYF; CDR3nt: TGCGCCAGCACAGGCCCCCGTTACAACGACCGGCACTACGAGCAGTACTTC
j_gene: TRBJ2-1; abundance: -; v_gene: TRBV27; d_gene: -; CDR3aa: CASSSDLGGGAGDEQFF; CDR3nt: TGTGCCAGCAGTTCAGACTTAGGAGGGGGGGCGGGTGATGAGCAGTTCTTC
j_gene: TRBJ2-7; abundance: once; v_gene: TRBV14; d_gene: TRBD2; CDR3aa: CASSPPSAGLYEQYF; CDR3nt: TGTGCCAGCAGCCCCCCCTCAGCGGGGCTCTACGAGCAGTACTTC
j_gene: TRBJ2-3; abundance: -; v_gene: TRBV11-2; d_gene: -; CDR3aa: CASSLLSAAYTDTQYF; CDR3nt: TGTGCCAGCAGCCTGTTGTCAGCGGCCTACACAGATACGCAGTATTTT
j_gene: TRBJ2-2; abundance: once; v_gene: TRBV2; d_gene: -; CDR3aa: CASESTGELFF; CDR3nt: TGTGCCAGCGAGAGCACCGGGGAGCTGTTTTTT
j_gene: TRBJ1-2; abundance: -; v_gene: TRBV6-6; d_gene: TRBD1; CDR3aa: CASSPDRGYGYTF; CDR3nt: TGTGCCAGCAGTCCCGACAGGGGCTATGGCTACACCTTC
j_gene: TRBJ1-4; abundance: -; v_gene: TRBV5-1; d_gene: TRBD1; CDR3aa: CASSPSPTGINEKLFF; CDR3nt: TGCGCCAGCAGCCCAAGTCCGACAGGGATTAATGAAAAACTGTTTTTT
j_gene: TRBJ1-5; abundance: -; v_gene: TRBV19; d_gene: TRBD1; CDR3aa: CASRGTGGYNQPQHF; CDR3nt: TGTGCCAGTAGGGGGACAGGGGGGTACAATCAGCCCCAGCATTTT
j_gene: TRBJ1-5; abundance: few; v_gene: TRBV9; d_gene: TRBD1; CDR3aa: CASSDSDRDAQPQHF; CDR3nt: TGTGCCAGCAGCGACAGTGACAGGGACGCTCAGCCCCAGCATTTT
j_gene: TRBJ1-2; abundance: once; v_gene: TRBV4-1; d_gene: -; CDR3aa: CASSLPGKGDGYTF; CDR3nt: TGCGCCAGCAGCCTCCCGGGGAAGGGAGATGGCTACACCTTC
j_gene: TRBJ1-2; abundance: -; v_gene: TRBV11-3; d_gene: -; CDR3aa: CASSSGQMKNYGYTF; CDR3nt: TGTGCCAGCAGCTCTGGTCAGATGAAGAACTATGGCTACACCTTC
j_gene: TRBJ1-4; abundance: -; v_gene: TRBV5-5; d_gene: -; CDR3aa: CASSLAAGLGANEKLFF; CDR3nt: TGTGCCAGCAGCTTGGCGGCAGGGTTGGGCGCTAATGAAAAACTGTTTTTT
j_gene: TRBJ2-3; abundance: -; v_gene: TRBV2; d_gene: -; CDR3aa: CASSEATGPHPGTDTQYF; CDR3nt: TGTGCCAGCAGTGAAGCTACTGGGCCACACCCAGGCACAGATACGCAGTATTTT